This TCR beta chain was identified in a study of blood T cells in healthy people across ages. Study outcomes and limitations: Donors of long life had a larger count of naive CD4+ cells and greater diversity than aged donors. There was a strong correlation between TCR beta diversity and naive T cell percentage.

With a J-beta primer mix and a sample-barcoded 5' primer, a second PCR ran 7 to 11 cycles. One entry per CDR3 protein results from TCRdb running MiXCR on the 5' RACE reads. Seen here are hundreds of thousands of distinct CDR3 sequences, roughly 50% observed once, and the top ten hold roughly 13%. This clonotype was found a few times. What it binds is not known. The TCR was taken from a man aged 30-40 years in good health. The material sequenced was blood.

The CDR3: CASSQEIGAGETQYF. As DNA, the CDR3 is TGCGCCAGCAGCCAAGAAATCGGGGCGGGAGAGACCCAGTACTTC. The V call is TRBV4-1, the J call TRBJ2-5, with D possibly called TRBD1 or TRBD2 (5 bases each). The CDR3 loop spans 15 amino acids. Germline V gives CDR1 MGHRA, CDR2 YSYEKL. V lost 0 bases, J lost 4 bases, and 12 bases lay in between.